The 5 T cell receptor beta chains below come from one sample, sequenced in a study of CD8+CD57+ T cells in acquired aplastic anemia. Both TCR beta VDJ combination and CDR3 sequence profiling were carried out. Genomic DNA was the template for this profiling. TCRdb redid the calling of the reads with MiXCR, one entry per CDR3 protein. Seen here are some 180,000 distinct CDR3 sequences, 40% to 55% observed once, and the top ten hold under 3.5%. The sequencing sample was made of sorted CD4+, CD8+, or CD8+CD57+ T cells (not recorded which) from PBMCs. These receptor sequences come from a human donor in good health.

This sequence joins TRBV20-1 and TRBJ1-1, with D perhaps matching TRBD1 (5 bases). Germline assignment: CDR1 DFQATT and CDR2 SNEGSKA (reference sequence). The V and J ends lost 5 bases and 3 bases respectively, with 16 bases between them. The CDR3 sequence is 14 residues long. CDR3 amino acids: CSAFRDRGHTEAFF. The CDR3 DNA is TGCAGTGCTTTCCGGGACCGGGGACACACTGAAGCTTTCTTT.

The genes are TRBV29-1 and TRBJ1-1; no firm D call. The CDR3 has 15 amino acids. Trimming took 6 bases from V and 1 from J, leaving 18 bases between them. Germline CDR1 and CDR2: SQVTM and ANQGSEA. The CDR3 loop reads CSVVWIWAQNTEAFF. The CDR3 DNA is TGCAGCGTGGTGTGGATTTGGGCTCAGAACACTGAAGCTTTCTTT.

The genes are TRBV24-1 and TRBJ2-5, with a weak D call TRBD1 (6 bases). The V and J ends lost 4 bases and 1 base respectively, with 15 bases between them. Germline-derived CDR1 and CDR2 are KGHDR and SFDVKD. CDR3 length: 16 residues. The CDR3 coding sequence is TGTGCCACCAGTGACCCTACAGGGAACTCCCAAGAGACCCAGTACTTC. It codes for CATSDPTGNSQETQYF.

The rearrangement links TRBV11-1 to TRBJ2-3; 7 bases align to TRBD1. The CDR3 contains 16 residues. V lost 8 bases and J lost 0; bases outside the gene matches: 11. Germline V gene sequence: CDR1 SGHAT, CDR2 FQDESV (reference sequence). The CDR3 sequence: CASLNRDSHSTDTQYF. DNA of the CDR3: TGTGCCAGCCTGAACCGGGACAGCCATAGCACAGATACGCAGTATTTT.

The sample holds many counts of this clonotype. This chain links TRBV5-1 with TRBJ2-7, with 8 bases lining up with TRBD1. Trimming cost V 5 bases and J 1 base; bases outside gene matches: 5. CDR1 and CDR2 (germline): SGHRS, YFSETQ. This CDR3 contains 14 residues. CDR3 in amino acids: CASRAGTGSYEQYF. DNA of the CDR3: TGCGCCAGCAGAGCCGGGACAGGATCCTACGAGCAGTACTTC.